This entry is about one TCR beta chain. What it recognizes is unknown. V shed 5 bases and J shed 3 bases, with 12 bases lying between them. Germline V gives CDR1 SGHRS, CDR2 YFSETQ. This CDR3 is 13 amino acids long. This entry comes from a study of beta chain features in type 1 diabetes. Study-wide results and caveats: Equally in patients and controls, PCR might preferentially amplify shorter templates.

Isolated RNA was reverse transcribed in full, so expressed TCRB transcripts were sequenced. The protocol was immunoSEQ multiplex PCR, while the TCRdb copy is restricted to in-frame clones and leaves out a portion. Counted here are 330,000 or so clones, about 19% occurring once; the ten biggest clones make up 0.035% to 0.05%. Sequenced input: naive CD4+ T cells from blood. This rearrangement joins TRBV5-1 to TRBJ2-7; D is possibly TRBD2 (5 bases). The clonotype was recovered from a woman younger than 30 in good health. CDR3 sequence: CASSSGYLYEQYF. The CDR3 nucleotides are TGCGCCAGCAGTTCGGGGTACCTCTACGAGCAGTACTTC.